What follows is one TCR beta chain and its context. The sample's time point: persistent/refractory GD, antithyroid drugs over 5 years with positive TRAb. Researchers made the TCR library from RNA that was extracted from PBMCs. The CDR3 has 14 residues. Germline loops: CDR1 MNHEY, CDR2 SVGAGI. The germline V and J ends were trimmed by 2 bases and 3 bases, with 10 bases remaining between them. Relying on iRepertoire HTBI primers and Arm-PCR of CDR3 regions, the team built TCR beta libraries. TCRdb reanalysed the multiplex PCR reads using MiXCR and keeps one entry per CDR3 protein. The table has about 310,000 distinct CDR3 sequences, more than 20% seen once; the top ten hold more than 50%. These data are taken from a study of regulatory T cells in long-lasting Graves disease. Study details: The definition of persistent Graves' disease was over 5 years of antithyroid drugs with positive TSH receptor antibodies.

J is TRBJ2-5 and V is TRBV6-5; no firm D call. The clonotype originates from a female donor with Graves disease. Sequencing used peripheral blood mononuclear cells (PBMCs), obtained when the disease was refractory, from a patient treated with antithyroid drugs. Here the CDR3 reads CASSYVGRKETQYF. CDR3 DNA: TGTGCCAGCAGTTACGTTGGTAGAAAAGAGACCCAGTACTTC.